This T cell receptor (beta chain) was documented in a study of shared clonotypes between healthy human individuals. The overall study: There were three CD4 naive, three CD4 memory, two CD8 naive and one CD8 memory plates per donor.

The CDR3 length is 11 residues. Trimming left V 5 bases short and J 6 bases short, with 3 bases between. In germline, CDR1 is SGHRS, CDR2 YFSETQ. The data were produced by immunoSEQ multiplex PCR, yet TCRdb's version contains in-frame clones alone and is incomplete. The sample has millions of clones, about 92% seen once. In its sample, this clone was seen a few times. Both subsets, CD45RA+ naive and CD45RA-negative memory, were split from the CD4+ cells. Sequenced sample: naive CD4+ T cells sorted from blood. The subset is: CD45RA+ positively selected. V is TRBV5-1 and J is TRBJ1-6; D is undetermined. This sequence originates from a man younger than 35 in good health. The DNA of the CDR3 is TGCGCCAGCAGGTCTAATTCACCCCTCCACTTT. It specifies CASRSNSPLHF.